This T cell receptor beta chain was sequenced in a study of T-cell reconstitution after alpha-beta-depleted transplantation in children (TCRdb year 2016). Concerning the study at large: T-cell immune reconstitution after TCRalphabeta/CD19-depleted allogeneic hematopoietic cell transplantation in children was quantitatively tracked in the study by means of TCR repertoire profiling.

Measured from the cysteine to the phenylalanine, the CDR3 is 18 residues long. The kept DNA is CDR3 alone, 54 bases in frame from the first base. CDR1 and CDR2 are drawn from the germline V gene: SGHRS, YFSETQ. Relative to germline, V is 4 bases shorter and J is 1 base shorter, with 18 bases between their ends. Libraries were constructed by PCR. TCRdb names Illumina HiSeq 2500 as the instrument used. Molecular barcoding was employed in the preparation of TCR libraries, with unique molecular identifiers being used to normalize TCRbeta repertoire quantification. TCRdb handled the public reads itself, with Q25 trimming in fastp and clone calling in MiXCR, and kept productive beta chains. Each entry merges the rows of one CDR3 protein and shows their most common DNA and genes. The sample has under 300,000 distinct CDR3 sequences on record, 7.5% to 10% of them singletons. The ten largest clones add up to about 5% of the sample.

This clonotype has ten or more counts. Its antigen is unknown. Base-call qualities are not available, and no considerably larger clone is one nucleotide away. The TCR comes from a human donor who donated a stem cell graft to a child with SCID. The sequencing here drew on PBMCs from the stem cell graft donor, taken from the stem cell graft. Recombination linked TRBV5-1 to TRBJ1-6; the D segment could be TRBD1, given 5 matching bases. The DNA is TGCGCCAGCAGCCTAGGGACCGTCGCTTCTTCCTATAATTCACCCCTCCACTTT. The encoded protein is CASSLGTVASSYNSPLHF.